This T cell receptor (beta chain) was found in a study of identifying expanded T cells in peripheral blood. Sequencing used immunoSEQ multiplex PCR; TCRdb keeps in-frame clones, though not all of them. The data show 60,000 to 70,000 clones, around 81% seen once. V lost 7 bases to trimming and J lost 6 bases, with 14 bases between them. Germline V lookup: CDR1 SGHTA, CDR2 FQGNSA. The CDR3 runs 13 residues. This clonotype was obtained from a person aged 18 to 75 in good health. This chain joins TRBV7-2 and TRBJ2-3, with D maybe TRBD1 (6 bases). Sequenced input: blood. Here the CDR3 DNA reads TGTGCCAGCAAATATATGGGGGCGGATACGCAGTATTTT. Translating it yields CASKYMGADTQYF.